The clone carrying this TCR beta chain was detected once. Antigen unknown. The length of the CDR3 is 15 residues. The V gene lost 2 bases and the J gene lost 0 bases, with 7 bases spanning the gap. Germline V gene sequence: CDR1 MNHEY, CDR2 SVGAGI. The table came from immunoSEQ multiplex PCR; TCRdb's copy has only in-frame clones and leaves some out. Of around 400,000 clones listed, roughly 85% are singletons. These data come from a study of Ad26.COV2.S vaccination and SARS-CoV-2 variants. Study-wide context: Within the COV1001 Ad26.COV2.S trial arm, the donor was enrolled.

Treatment meaning: about 20 received Ad26.COV2.S at low or high dose, single or two shots; 5 received placebo; per-sample allocation not given. Samples analyzed were those drawn on day 63 after the first vaccine or placebo injection. Built on an Ad26 vector, the vaccine expressed Wuhan-strain SARS-CoV-2 spike. Findings of the study overall: There was reportedly substantial breadth in spike-specific CD8+ and CD4+ T cell responses after vaccination.

This clonotype originated in a person between 18 and 60 years old who received the Ad26.COV2.S COVID-19 vaccine or a placebo. The rearrangement uses TRBV6-5 and TRBJ2-2; D perhaps matches TRBD2 (6 bases). This sample comprised peripheral blood, obtained in a trial of Ad26.COV2.S vaccine versus placebo. For the CDR3, the DNA is TGTGCCAGCAGTTACGGGACTTCGAACACCGGGGAGCTGTTTTTT. Translation: CASSYGTSNTGELFF.